A few counts support the clone carrying this T cell receptor beta chain. This sample was included in a study of control samples from healthy donors and cancer patients. TCRdb's copy holds only in-frame clones and misses some; the assay was immunoSEQ multiplex PCR. The repertoire holds around 180,000 clones, 88% seen once, with roughly 5.3% in the top ten. CDR1 GTSNPN and CDR2 SVGIG come from the germline V gene (reference sequence). This CDR3 region has 15 residues. The junction had 7 bases not matched to a gene; V was cut back by 3 bases and J by 4 bases. The material sequenced was blood. V is TRBV30 and J is TRBJ1-3, with TRBD1 matching over 9 bases. This sequence originates from a woman aged 25 to 39 in good health. This CDR3 reads CAWRVTGGVGNTIYF. The CDR3 DNA follows: TGTGCCTGGAGAGTTACAGGGGGCGTGGGAAACACCATATATTTT.